Each of the 9 T cell receptor beta chains below was sequenced from the same sample in a study of blood T cell repertoires in COVID-19. Sequencing used immunoSEQ multiplex PCR; TCRdb keeps in-frame clones, though not all of them. Of 250,000 to 350,000 clones in the sample, approximately 87% are singletons; the top ten hold more than 3%. Source material: peripheral blood. These receptors all come from a woman aged 50 to 60 with active or convalescent COVID-19.

This chain connects TRBV28 to TRBJ1-6; D is undetermined. The V gene's germline CDR1 is MDHEN and CDR2 SYDVKM. V dropped 1 base and J dropped 5 bases, with 12 bases sitting between them. There are 16 residues in the CDR3. The CDR3 coding sequence is TGTGCCAGCAGTTTATACAGCTCGGGAAATAATTCACCCCTCCACTTT. Translated, it gives CASSLYSSGNNSPLHF.

In this sample, this clone turned up a few times. Other nucleotide sequences from this sample produce the same CDR3. The V gene is TRBV9, the J gene TRBJ1-3, with no clear D. The CDR3 contains 17 residues. V was cut by 0 bases and J by 0 bases, with 13 bases left in between. The V gene's germline CDR1 is SGDLS and CDR2 YYNGEE. CDR3 nucleotides: TGTGCCAGCAGCGTAGCCTCGGAGGCCCGCTCTGGAAACACCATATATTTT. Translation: CASSVASEARSGNTIYF.

The rearrangement uses TRBV3-1 (or the pseudogene TRBV3-2) and TRBJ1-1; a weak D match, TRBD1 (5 bases). Trimming took 0 bases from V and 3 from J, leaving 20 bases between them. CDR1 and CDR2 (germline): LGHDT, YNNKEL (reference sequence). The CDR3 spans 18 residues. CDR3 region: CASSQDLVDRTRDTEAFF. CDR3 sequence (DNA): TGTGCCAGCAGCCAAGATCTGGTTGACAGAACCAGGGACACTGAAGCTTTCTTT.

This chain connects TRBV28 to TRBJ2-1; maybe TRBD2 (6 bases). CDR1 and CDR2 from the germline V gene are MDHEN and SYDVKM. This CDR3 contains 15 residues. Trimming left V 2 bases short and J 8 bases short, with 16 bases between. The CDR3 loop is CASSLGGTQTYEQFF. DNA for the CDR3: TGTGCCAGCAGTTTAGGGGGGACCCAGACCTATGAGCAGTTCTTC. Filled out from reference TRBV28 and TRBJ2-1, the complete variable domain reads DVKVTQSSRYLVKRTGEKVFLECVQDMDHENMFWYRQDPGLGLRLIYFSYDVKMKEKGDIPEGYSVSREKKERFSLILESASTNQTSMYLCASSLGGTQTYEQFFGPGTRLTVL.

The rearrangement links TRBV7-2 to TRBJ2-2; D possibly corresponds to TRBD2 (6 bases). The germline V gene has CDR1 SGHTA and CDR2 FQGNSA. V lost 5 bases and J 15 bases, leaving 16 bases between the germline ends. The CDR3 is 12 amino acids. The CDR3 spells CASSSLGGLVFF. Here the CDR3 DNA reads TGTGCCAGCAGCAGCTTGGGGGGACTGGTGTTTTTT. The full variable domain, in which reference TRBV7-2 and TRBJ2-2 provide the parts outside the CDR3, is GAGVSQSPSNKVTEKGKDVELRCDPISGHTALYWYRQSLGQGLEFLIYFQGNSAPDKSGLPSDRFSAERTGGSVSTLTIQRTQQEDSAVYLCASSSLGGLVFFGEGSRLTVL.

By frequency in the sample, this clone is medium-sized (0.01 to 0.1%). The chain couples TRBV5-1 to TRBJ2-2, with no clear D. Trimming pared 0 bases from V and 3 bases from J, leaving 9 bases between. Per germline, CDR1 SGHRS and CDR2 YFSETQ. CDR3 length: 15 residues. CDR3 coding DNA: TGCGCCAGCAGCTTGGCCCCGGGTGACACCGGGGAGCTGTTTTTT. Its protein is CASSLAPGDTGELFF.

The chain is built from TRBV11-2 and TRBJ2-7; D gene ambiguous. Germline assignment: CDR1 SGHAT and CDR2 FQNNGV. This CDR3 is 13 amino acids long. V lost 4 bases and J 1 base, leaving 8 bases between the germline ends. Written as DNA, the CDR3 is TGTGCCAGCAGCTACTTCTCGTCCTACGAGCAGTACTTC. This encodes CASSYFSSYEQYF.

This clone appeared a single time. V usage is TRBV19 and J usage is TRBJ2-1, with TRBD2 matching over 9 bases. Losses at the gene ends were 2 bases for V and 9 bases for J; bases not matched to a gene: 5. The CDR3 totals 14 residues. Germline loops: CDR1 LNHDA, CDR2 SQIVND (reference sequence). CDR3 in amino acids: CASSITGLASEQFF. Written as DNA, the CDR3 is TGTGCCAGTAGTATAACGGGACTAGCTAGTGAGCAGTTCTTC.

The chain employs TRBV19 and TRBJ2-2; TRBD1 agrees at 11 bases. V gave up 5 bases and J gave up 7 bases; unmatched junction bases: 6. CDR3 length: 15 residues. The germline CDR1 and CDR2 sequences are LNHDA and SQIVND (reference sequence). The CDR3 DNA is TGTGCCAGTAGTCTGGGACAGGGGGTAATCGGGGAGCTGTTTTTT. This codes for CASSLGQGVIGELFF.